This T cell receptor beta chain emerged from a study of graft-versus-host responses after intestinal transplantation. Overall study context: All of the recipients had induction that used anti-thymocyte globulin, then tacrolimus and steroids for 2 to 3 years.

Repertoires were generated with immunoSEQ multiplex PCR, while TCRdb's copy carries only in-frame clones and drops some. The sample contains tens of thousands of clones, over 80% of which appear only once. The V segment lost 4 bases and the J segment 4 bases; nucleotides outside the gene matches: 6. The CDR3 has 16 residues. Germline lookup yields CDR1 SGHVS and CDR2 FQNEAQ. A word on this clone: Its antigen remains unidentified.

Whole-study results and caveats: Some patients had graft-donor T cell macrochimerism. In their allografts, the ratios of graft-versus-host to host-versus-graft T cell clones were high. Levels of circulating GvH clones at their peak were associated with early post-transplant HvG declines. Recipient bone marrow held GvH clones, some seen earlier in ileum or blood.

The TCR was taken from a human donor who received an intestinal transplant. Sequenced here: unstimulated CD8+ T cells sorted from spleen or lymph node cells, sampled before intestinal transplant. This rearrangement joins TRBV7-8 to TRBJ2-3; 12 bases are shared with TRBD2. Written as DNA, the CDR3 is TGTGCCAGCAGCTCTCTAGCGGGGGGGGTCTCAGATACGCAGTATTTT. Translation gives CASSSLAGGVSDTQYF.